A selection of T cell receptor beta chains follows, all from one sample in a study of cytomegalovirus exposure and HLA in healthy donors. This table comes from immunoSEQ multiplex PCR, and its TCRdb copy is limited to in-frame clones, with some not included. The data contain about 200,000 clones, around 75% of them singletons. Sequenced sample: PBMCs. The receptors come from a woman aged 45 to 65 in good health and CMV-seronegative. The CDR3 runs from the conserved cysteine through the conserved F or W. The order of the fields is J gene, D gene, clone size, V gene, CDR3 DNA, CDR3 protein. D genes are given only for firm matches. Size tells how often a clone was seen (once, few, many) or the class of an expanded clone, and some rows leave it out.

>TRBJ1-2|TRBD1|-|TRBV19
TGTGCCAGTAGCCGGGACAGCCTCCGGGGCTACACCTTC
CASSRDSLRGYTF
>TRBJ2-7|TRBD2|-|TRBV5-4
TGTGCCAGCAGTTACGCGGGAGTCAGCTCCTACGAGCAGTACTTC
CASSYAGVSSYEQYF
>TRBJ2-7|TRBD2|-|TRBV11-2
TGTGCCAGCAGCCCCCGGGGGGGCTACGAGCAGTACTTC
CASSPRGGYEQYF
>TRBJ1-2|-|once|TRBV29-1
TGCAGCGTAGCGGCGGCGGGGGCGAGGATCAATGGCTACACCTTC
CSVAAAGARINGYTF
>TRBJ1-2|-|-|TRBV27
TGTGCCAGCAGTCATCGGGGCAGGGGTAGTTATGGCTACACCTTC
CASSHRGRGSYGYTF
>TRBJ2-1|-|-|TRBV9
TGTGCCAGCAGCGGCGGGTTCAATGAGCAGTTCTTC
CASSGGFNEQFF
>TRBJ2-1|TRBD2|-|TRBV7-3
TGTGCCAGCAGCCCGGCGGGGGGGCCCTACAATGAGCAGTTCTTC
CASSPAGGPYNEQFF
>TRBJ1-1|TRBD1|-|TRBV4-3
TGCGCCAGCAGCCAAGATTTGCCAGGGGGCGCCTTCACTGAAGCTTTCTTT
CASSQDLPGGAFTEAFF
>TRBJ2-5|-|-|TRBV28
TGTGCCAGCAGTAGGACGACAGGACAAGAGACCCAGTACTTC
CASSRTTGQETQYF
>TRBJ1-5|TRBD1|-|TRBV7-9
TGTGCCAGCAGCTCTGACTACTGGGACAGCTTTCAGCCCCAGCATTTT
CASSSDYWDSFQPQHF
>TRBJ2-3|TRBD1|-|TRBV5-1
TGCGCCAGCAGCTTGGCCAGGGGGCGCGGGGATACGCAGTATTTT
CASSLARGRGDTQYF
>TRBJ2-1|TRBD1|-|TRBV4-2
TGTGCCAGCAGCCAAGAGACAGGGACCTACAATGAGCAGTTCTTC
CASSQETGTYNEQFF
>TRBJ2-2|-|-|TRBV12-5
TGTGCTAGTGGGTTCACGAACACCGGGGAGCTGTTTTTT
CASGFTNTGELFF
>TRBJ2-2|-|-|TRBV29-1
TGCAGCGTTGAGAGGGTCCCCGGGGAGCTGTTTTTT
CSVERVPGELFF
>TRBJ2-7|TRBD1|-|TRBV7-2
TGTGCCAGCAGCTCCGGGACAGGGGCCTACGAGCAGTACTTC
CASSSGTGAYEQYF
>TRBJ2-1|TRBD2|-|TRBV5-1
TGCGCCAGCAGCCGGACTAGCGGGAGCTCCTACAATGAGCAGTTCTTC
CASSRTSGSSYNEQFF
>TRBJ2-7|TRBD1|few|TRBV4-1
TGCGCCAGCAGCCAAGGGTTCGGCAGGGGGTTCGAGCAGTACTTC
CASSQGFGRGFEQYF
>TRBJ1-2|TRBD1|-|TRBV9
TGTGCCAGCAGCGTTCGACAGGGGGGGACTTATGGCTACACCTTC
CASSVRQGGTYGYTF
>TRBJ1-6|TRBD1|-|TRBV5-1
TGCGCCAGCAGCCCGGACAGGGCCTCACTGTCACCCCTCCACTTT
CASSPDRASLSPLHF
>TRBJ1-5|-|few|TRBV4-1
TGCGCCAGCAGCCAAGAGAGGGGACTTAGCAATCAGCCCCAGCATTTT
CASSQERGLSNQPQHF
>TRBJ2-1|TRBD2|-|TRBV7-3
TGTGCCAGCAGCTTAGGCGGGAGAAGTAGGAATGAGCAGTTCTTC
CASSLGGRSRNEQFF
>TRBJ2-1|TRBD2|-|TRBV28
TGTGCCAGCAGTTTAGCTAGCGGGAGGGGGAGTGAGCAGTTCTTC
CASSLASGRGSEQFF
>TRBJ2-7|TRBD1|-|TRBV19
TGTGCCAGTAGTATAGGGGGACAGGTCAATTACGAGCAGTACTTC
CASSIGGQVNYEQYF
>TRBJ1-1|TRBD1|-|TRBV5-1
TGCGCCAGCAGCTCCTACAGGGGGGGGAACACTGAAGCTTTCTTT
CASSSYRGGNTEAFF
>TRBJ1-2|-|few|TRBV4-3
TGCGCCAGCAGCCCGTCGGGACGACAGGTTACGGGCTACACCTTC
CASSPSGRQVTGYTF
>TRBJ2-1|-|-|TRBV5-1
TGCGCCAGCAGCCCGTTAGTAAATGAGCAGTTCTTC
CASSPLVNEQFF
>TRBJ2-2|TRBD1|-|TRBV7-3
TGTGCCAGCAGCTTACAATCGGGACAGGGTGGGGCCGGGGAGCTGTTTTTT
CASSLQSGQGGAGELFF
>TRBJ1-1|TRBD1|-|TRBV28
TGTGCCAGCAGTCAACCACAGGGGGCACGGGCTGAAGCTTTCTTT
CASSQPQGARAEAFF
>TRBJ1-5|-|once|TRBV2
TGTGCCAGCAAGGAACTGGAGGCTTTGAATCAGCCCCAGCATTTT
CASKELEALNQPQHF
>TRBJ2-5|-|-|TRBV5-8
TGTGCCAGCAGCTTGTTGACGGGAGCCCCAGAGACCCAGTACTTC
CASSLLTGAPETQYF
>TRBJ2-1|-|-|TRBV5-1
TGCGCCAGCAGCTTGGGGCTGGGTCAGGGGCACAGGGATGAGCAGTTCTTC
CASSLGLGQGHRDEQFF
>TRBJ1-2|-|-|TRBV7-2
TGTGCCAGCAGCTTAGGGGCGGGACCAGGGACCGGTGGCTACACCTTC
CASSLGAGPGTGGYTF
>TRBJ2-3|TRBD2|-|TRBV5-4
TGTGCCAGCAGCCCCGGGACTAGCGGGAGGAACACAGATACGCAGTATTTT
CASSPGTSGRNTDTQYF
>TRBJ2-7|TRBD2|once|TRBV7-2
TGTGCCAGCAGCTTCCCCAGACGGGGGGACTCCTACGAGCAGTACTTC
CASSFPRRGDSYEQYF
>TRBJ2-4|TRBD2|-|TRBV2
TGTGCCAGCAGTGAAGCCCGGGGTGGCGGGAGTGGTGGATTAGCCAAAAACATTCAGTACTTC
CASSEARGGGSGGLAKNIQYF
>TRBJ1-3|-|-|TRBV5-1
TGCGCCAGCAGCTTGCCCACAGGGACCTCTGGAAACACCATATATTTT
CASSLPTGTSGNTIYF
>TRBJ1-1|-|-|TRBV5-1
TGCGCCAGCAGGGGTCAGGTACTGAACACTGAAGCTTTCTTT
CASRGQVLNTEAFF
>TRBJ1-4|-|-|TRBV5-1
TGCGCCAGCAGCCCGGGGGGAACTAATGAAAAACTGTTTTTT
CASSPGGTNEKLFF
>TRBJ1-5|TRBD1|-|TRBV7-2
TGTGCCAGCAGCTTAGACCGGACAGGGGGCCAGCCCCAGCATTTT
CASSLDRTGGQPQHF
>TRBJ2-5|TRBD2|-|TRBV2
TGTGCCAGCAGTCGGAGCGGGAATCCCGTGGAGACCCAGTACTTC
CASSRSGNPVETQYF
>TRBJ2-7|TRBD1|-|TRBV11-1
TGTGCCAGCAGCTTGGACAGGATCGCCTACGAGCAGTACTTC
CASSLDRIAYEQYF
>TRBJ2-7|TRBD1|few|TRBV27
TGTGCCGTACCAGGGGGCTCATGGGGCCCCTACTACGAGCAGTACTTC
CAVPGGSWGPYYEQYF
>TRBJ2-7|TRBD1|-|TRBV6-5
TGTGCCAGCAGTTCTAGACAGGGGGCGACATCCTACGAGCAGTACTTC
CASSSRQGATSYEQYF
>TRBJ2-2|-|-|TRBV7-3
TGTGCCAGCAGCTCAGGGCCTCACACCGGGGAGCTGTTTTTT
CASSSGPHTGELFF
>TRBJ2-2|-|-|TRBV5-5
TGTGCCAGCAGCTTCGGAGGGGAGGTCACCGGGGAGCTGTTTTTT
CASSFGGEVTGELFF
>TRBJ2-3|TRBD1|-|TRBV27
TGTGCCAGCAGTTTAGGGCGGCAGGGGGCAGCAGATACGCAGTATTTT
CASSLGRQGAADTQYF
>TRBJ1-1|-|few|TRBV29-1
TGCAGCGTTGACAGGGCTAATGAAGCTTTCTTT
CSVDRANEAFF